These T cell receptor beta chains were read from a single sample in a study of cytomegalovirus exposure and HLA in healthy donors. Method: immunoSEQ multiplex PCR; TCRdb's copy keeps in-frame clones and lacks some. The sample features approximately 150,000 clones, with about 0.96% in its top ten. The sample was PBMCs. These receptors came from a male donor in good health and CMV-seronegative. Both conserved end residues are part of each CDR3. Each record gives: V gene, D gene, J gene, CDR3 protein, CDR3 DNA. D genes are given only for firm matches.

>TRBV6-1|TRBD1|TRBJ1-2
CASSEAGTGFGYTF
TGTGCCAGCAGTGAAGCCGGGACAGGGTTTGGCTACACCTTC
>TRBV18|-|TRBJ2-1
CASSPWTGTYNEQFF
TGTGCCAGCTCACCTTGGACGGGGACCTACAATGAGCAGTTCTTC
>TRBV7-8|-|TRBJ1-1
CASSPGEMNTEAFF
TGTGCCAGCAGCCCAGGGGAGATGAACACTGAAGCTTTCTTT
>TRBV30|-|TRBJ2-5
CAWRWAGGETQYF
TGTGCCTGGAGATGGGCGGGCGGGGAAACCCAGTACTTC
>TRBV14|TRBD1|TRBJ2-7
CASSLWTGSVEQYF
TGTGCCAGCAGCCTATGGACAGGGAGCGTCGAGCAGTACTTC
>TRBV29-1|TRBD1|TRBJ1-1
CSVKGQGAVKVFF
TGCAGCGTTAAGGGACAGGGGGCAGTGAAAGTTTTCTTT
>TRBV29-1|-|TRBJ1-4
CSVEAGEKLFF
TGCAGCGTTGAAGCGGGGGAAAAACTGTTTTTT
>TRBV9|TRBD2|TRBJ2-7
CASSVGASGANYEQYF
TGTGCCAGCAGCGTAGGGGCTAGCGGGGCGAACTACGAGCAGTACTTC
>TRBV6-5|TRBD1|TRBJ2-7
CASSPGQGGYEQYF
TGTGCCAGCAGCCCGGGACAGGGAGGGTACGAGCAGTACTTC
>TRBV7-9|-|TRBJ2-7
CASSFDSYEQYF
TGTGCCAGCAGTTTCGACAGCTACGAGCAGTACTTC
>TRBV7-9|-|TRBJ1-2
CASRSQELLGYTF
TGTGCCAGCAGGTCACAGGAATTGTTAGGCTACACCTTC
>TRBV30|TRBD2|TRBJ2-7
CAWTGGSEQYF
TGTGCCTGGACGGGGGGGAGCGAGCAGTACTTC
>TRBV30|-|TRBJ2-7
CAWSGGDFRGHEQYF
-
>TRBV27|TRBD1|TRBJ1-2
CASSPLPTGSYGYTF
TGTGCCAGCAGTCCCCTACCGACAGGGAGCTATGGCTACACCTTC
>TRBV9|-|TRBJ2-4
CASSVGGGAKNIQYF
TGTGCCAGCAGCGTAGGGGGCGGAGCCAAAAACATTCAGTACTTC
>TRBV19|-|TRBJ1-2
CASTPVSSNYGYTF
TGTGCCAGTACCCCAGTCTCGTCTAACTATGGCTACACCTTC
>TRBV7-9|TRBD1|TRBJ2-3
CASELGQGQTDTQYF
TGTGCCAGCGAGTTGGGACAGGGTCAAACAGATACGCAGTATTTT
>TRBV14|-|TRBJ1-3
CASSQDLAVWNTIYF
TGTGCCAGCAGCCAAGATTTGGCAGTTTGGAACACCATATATTTT
>TRBV5-1|TRBD1|TRBJ2-7
CASSLGGQGSYEQYF
TGCGCCAGCAGCTTGGGGGGACAGGGTTCATACGAGCAGTACTTC
>TRBV14|TRBD1|TRBJ2-3
CASSRGGQGDTQYF
TGTGCCAGCAGCCGGGGAGGACAGGGGGATACGCAGTATTTT
>TRBV11-2|-|TRBJ2-4
CASSLDQVSLQYF
TGTGCCAGCAGCTTAGATCAGGTCTCTCTTCAGTACTTC
>TRBV4-3|TRBD2|TRBJ2-3
CASSLSHSGGLSGADTQYF
TGCGCCAGCAGCCTGTCACATAGCGGGGGCCTCAGTGGCGCAGATACGCAGTATTTT
>TRBV18|-|TRBJ1-1
CASSPPGITEAFF
TGTGCCAGCTCCCCCCCGGGAATCACTGAAGCTTTCTTT
>TRBV18|TRBD1|TRBJ1-1
CASSSGQGVTEAFF
TGTGCCAGCTCATCCGGACAGGGCGTCACTGAAGCTTTCTTT
>TRBV7-3|TRBD1|TRBJ1-2
CASSPTGGYGYTF
TGTGCCAGCAGCCCTACAGGGGGGTATGGCTACACCTTC
>TRBV5-4|-|TRBJ1-1
CASSLGGGRVTEAFF
TGTGCCAGCAGCTTGGGGGGCGGGAGAGTGACTGAAGCTTTCTTT
>TRBV30|-|TRBJ2-7
CAWSVGVGEQYF
TGTGCCTGGAGTGTAGGGGTGGGCGAGCAGTACTTC
>TRBV6-1|TRBD2|TRBJ2-5
CASWFGRAEETQYF
TGTGCCAGCTGGTTCGGGAGGGCCGAGGAGACCCAGTACTTC
>TRBV7-9|TRBD2|TRBJ2-1
CASSLPPRTSGRRNEQFF
TGTGCCAGCAGCTTACCCCCAAGGACTAGCGGGAGAAGAAATGAGCAGTTCTTC
>TRBV7-9|-|TRBJ1-2
CASSFLLGRDYGYTF
TGTGCCAGCAGCTTTTTACTGGGCAGGGACTATGGCTACACCTTC